This T cell receptor beta chain was obtained from a study of shared clonotypes between healthy human individuals. Study-wide results and caveats: The sharing of about 5.3% of naive CD4 clonotypes was seen across a handful of donors.

Points on this clone: Its cognate antigen is unknown.

Both subsets, CD45RA+ naive and CD45RA-negative memory, were split from the CD4+ cells. Per the study methods: Filtering of immunoSEQ junctional sequences could not match full-length read filtering. Data came from immunoSEQ multiplex PCR; TCRdb stores just in-frame clones and leaves some out. The D gene and trimming were derived from the DNA, and the V and J assignments and clone size from that table. Among a few million clones listed, approximately 90% were seen once. CDR3 size: 15 residues. The ends were cut back, 1 base at V and 4 bases at J, with 14 bases in the middle. Germline V CDR1 and CDR2: SEHNR, FQNEAQ (reference sequence).

Specimen: naive CD4+ T cells from PBMCs. As for subset: CD45RA+ positively selected. This TCR was recovered from a man younger than 30 in good health. Some clones in this sample may be carry-over from other donors' samples. The rearrangement joins TRBV7-9 to TRBJ2-7, with D tentatively TRBD1 or TRBD2 (5 bases each). CDR3 coding DNA: TGTGCCAGCAGCTTAGTTGGGGGAGTGGGTTACGAGCAGTACTTC. Translation gives CASSLVGGVGYEQYF.